These 8 T cell receptor beta chains came from one sample sequenced in a study of OX40 agonist ivuxolimab in advanced cancers. To prepare the library, the immunoSEQ multiplex PCR assay was applied. TCRdb obtained this table from immuneACCESS and retained in-frame rearrangements with V and J assigned. These tables miss some clones; where compared with another copy, unresolved V genes account for less than half of the shortfall, and the remainder is unexplained. This sample gives more than 65,000 clones in total; 70% to 90% of them show up just once. Under 0.9% of the sample rests with the top ten. This specimen consisted of CD4+ or CD8+ T cells sorted from blood, obtained in a trial of the OX40 agonist ivuxolimab. The receptors here all came from an adult with an advanced solid tumor such as melanoma, head and neck, liver or kidney cancer.

The chain recombines TRBV5-1 with TRBJ2-1; TRBD2 aligns across 12 bases. Germline lookup yields CDR1 SGHRS and CDR2 YFSETQ. This CDR3 has 16 residues. V shed 3 bases, J shed 5 bases, and the junction held 6 bases outside the gene matches. In nucleotides, the CDR3 is TGCGCCAGCAGCTGGGCACTAGCGGGGGGCGACAATGAGCAGTTCTTC. Translation: CASSWALAGGDNEQFF. Full variable domain (remainder filled in from reference TRBV5-1 and TRBJ2-1): KAGVTQTPRYLIKTRGQQVTLSCSPISGHRSVSWYQQTPGQGLQFLFEYFSETQRNKGNFPGRFSGRQFSNSRSEMNVSTLELGDSALYLCASSWALAGGDNEQFFGPGTRLTVL.

The chain recombines TRBV12-5 with TRBJ2-7; 14 bases map to TRBD2. V was clipped by 7 bases and J by 3 bases; unmatched bases: 17. The CDR3 is made up of 19 amino acids. Germline V CDR1 and CDR2: LGHNT, FRNRAP. The CDR3 DNA is TGTGCTAGTGCCTCACTAACCGGGACTAGCGGGAGACTTTTCTACGAGCAGTACTTC. Residues: CASASLTGTSGRLFYEQYF.

The J gene is TRBJ2-1, the V gene TRBV19, with D tentatively TRBD2 (6 bases). V gave up 4 bases and J gave up 0 bases, with 13 bases separating them. CDR3 length: 16 amino acids. CDR1 and CDR2 (germline): LNHDA, SQIVND (reference sequence). DNA for the CDR3: TGTGCCAGTAGTAGAACTAGCTCGAGCTCCTACAATGAGCAGTTCTTC. It translates to CASSRTSSSSYNEQFF.

This clone was picked up a small number of times. V gene TRBV27 combines with J gene TRBJ1-2; possibly TRBD1 for D (6 bases). From germline, CDR1 is MNHEY and CDR2 SMNVEV (reference sequence). This CDR3 spans 13 amino acids. V lost 5 bases, J lost 8 bases, and 15 bases lay in between. The CDR3 protein is CASSQTGARGYTF. The CDR3 DNA is TGTGCCAGCAGTCAGACAGGAGCGAGGGGCTACACCTTC.

The chain combines TRBV4-2 with TRBJ1-5; tentatively, D is TRBD1 (5 bases). Germline V gives CDR1 LGHNA, CDR2 YNFKEQ. V dropped 0 bases and J dropped 4 bases, with 10 bases sitting between them. CDR3 length: 15 residues. CDR3 coding DNA: TGTGCCAGCAGCCAAGATCTCCCAGGGAATCAGCCCCAGCATTTT. It yields the protein CASSQDLPGNQPQHF.

The sample holds one count of this clone. The chain recombines TRBV11-2 with TRBJ2-3, with D tentatively TRBD1 or TRBD2 (6 bases each). The germline CDR1 and CDR2 sequences are SGHAT and FQNNGV. Trimming removed 1 base at V and 6 bases at J, with 11 bases between. This CDR3 has 14 residues. The CDR3 DNA reads as TGTGCCAGCAGCTTAGTGGGGGGCCCTGATACGCAGTATTTT. Its protein product is CASSLVGGPDTQYF.

This chain links TRBV7-2 with TRBJ1-1, with 7 bases matching TRBD1. J gave up 6 bases and V 10 bases, and 14 bases lay outside the gene matches. Germline-derived CDR1 and CDR2 are SGHTA and FQGNSA. The CDR3 runs 14 residues. CDR3 sequence: CATSGGPSAAEAFF. The CDR3 coding sequence is TGTGCCACATCAGGGGGACCTTCGGCGGCTGAAGCTTTCTTT.

This clone was observed a few times. This same CDR3 is encoded by further DNA sequences in the sample. The chain couples TRBV11-2 to TRBJ2-7, with TRBD2 matching 8 bases. Looked up from germline, CDR1 is SGHAT and CDR2 is FQNNGV. CDR3 length: 15 residues. Losses at the gene ends were 1 base for V and 0 bases for J; bases not matched to a gene: 2. The DNA for the CDR3 is TGTGCCAGCAGCTTAGGTAGCGGGACCTCCTACGAGCAGTACTTC. Protein product: CASSLGSGTSYEQYF.